This T cell receptor (beta chain) was documented in a study of cytomegalovirus exposure and HLA in healthy donors. Study findings and constraints: The CMV antigen specificity of a few CMV-associated chains was confirmed through in vitro analysis. Later analysis suggested most CMV-associated TCR beta chains were HLA-restricted. In an earlier analysis, in approximately 630 donors, most V segments appeared productive either ~87% or ~30% of the time. TCR beta chains numbering 164 were designated cytomegalovirus-associated.

The PCR had 60 Vbeta and 13 Jbeta primers. TCRdb's copy holds only in-frame clones and misses some; the assay was immunoSEQ multiplex PCR. The specimen's table records 91,000 or so clones. Concerning this clone: No antigen is known for it.

Sequencing was done on a sample of PBMCs. This receptor was identified in a woman aged 30 to 39 in good health and CMV-seronegative.

Written as DNA, the CDR3 is TGTGCCAGCAGCCAAGATTTACTAGCGGGAGGCTACAATGAGCAGTTCTTC. It specifies CASSQDLLAGGYNEQFF. The rearrangement joins TRBV4-2 to TRBJ2-1, with 12 bases identical to TRBD2. V dropped 0 bases and J dropped 3; count of bases not matched to a gene: 3. This CDR3 region has 17 residues. From germline, CDR1 is LGHNA and CDR2 YNFKEQ.